Listed here is a single T cell receptor beta chain. The antigen remains undetermined. The J segment lost 2 bases and the V segment lost 5 bases, leaving 6 bases of the junction unmatched. Germline lookup yields CDR1 SGHTA and CDR2 FQGTGA. The CDR3 consists of 15 residues. TCRdb processed the 5' RACE reads anew with MiXCR; each CDR3 protein has one entry. The sample yields 350,000 to 550,000 distinct CDR3 sequences, 18% seen once. This sample was taken from a study of T-cell memory formation after mild COVID-19. Study summary: Largely, TCR clusters stayed within a single donor. Study results and limitations: Day 37-peaking second-wave clones had unconfirmed SARS-CoV-2 specificity. CD4+ contracting clones were found mainly in CM and EM, and CD8+ ones in EMRA. Balance between CD4 and CD8 was seen in clones contracting day 15 to 85, and a CD4+ lean was seen in later expanders.

This sequence was found in a young man who had mild COVID-19 (a few samples of this study predate the infection). Cell type and time point are not known. The sample comprised PBMCs or a T cell subset sorted from them (not recorded which). V and J are TRBV7-3 and TRBJ2-3; 8 nucleotides line up with TRBD1. CDR3 nucleotide sequence: TGTGCCAGCAGCCACAGACAGGGGACCACAGATACGCAGTATTTT. Its protein is CASSHRQGTTDTQYF.